These 2 T cell receptor beta chains share one sample of origin, sequenced in a study of a mutant IDH1 vaccine in newly diagnosed glioma (dated by TCRdb to the early 2020s). Per the publication, the time point label means: week 11, during vaccination. Each vaccine dose was 300 ug of a 20-mer mutant IDH1 peptide in Montanide, given subcutaneously with topical imiquimod. These receptors have no identified antigens. Preparation of the library involved the immunoSEQ multiplex PCR assay. TCRdb stores this immuneACCESS table with in-frame sequences only. Part of the clones is absent; in the studies checked, under half of the shortfall reflects unresolved V genes, and no reason is known for the rest. Across this sample there are 110,000 or so clones, with about 90% seen only once. The leading ten clones occupy more than 0.55% of the sample. The sequences come from PBMCs, collected from a glioma patient whose treatment included an IDH1 peptide vaccine. The receptors derive from a woman aged 45-65 years with glioma.

Note on this clone: Other DNA sequences in this sample translate to the same CDR3. The chain links TRBV6-5 to TRBJ1-2; a weak D match, TRBD1 (5 bases). Trimming stripped 3 bases from V and 4 bases from J, with 9 bases between. The CDR3 extends over 13 amino acids. The germline V gene has CDR1 MNHEY and CDR2 SVGAGI. For the CDR3, the DNA is TGTGCCAGCAGTTATCAGGGAGGCTATGGCTACACCTTC. Its protein is CASSYQGGYGYTF.

The count of this clone is one. The rearrangement joins TRBV18 to TRBJ2-5; D is unclear. Germline V gives CDR1 KGHSH, CDR2 LQKENI. Trimming left V 6 bases short and J 4 bases short, with 9 bases between. The CDR3 is made up of 12 amino acids. CDR3 residues: CASSLERETQYF. In DNA, the CDR3 is TGTGCCAGCTCGCTGGAGAGAGAGACCCAGTACTTC.